What follows describes a single T cell receptor (beta chain). The data were taken from a study of blood T cell repertoires in COVID-19. In the study overall: T cells, B-cell-depleted T cells, or PBMCs provided the cDNA or gDNA that served as material.

Profiling relied on immunoSEQ multiplex PCR, and the TCRdb table lists in-frame clones only, not all of them. The top ten clones hold roughly 4% of a sample with 130,000 to 150,000 clones, approximately 90% of them seen once. Germline V gene lookup returns CDR1 SGHNT and CDR2 YYREEE (reference sequence). The CDR3 covers 15 residues. V was pared by 4 bases and J by 4 bases, with 6 bases of the junction left unmatched. Individuals drawn from 20 to 30 US areas were roughly 18 to 100 years old. Participants were placed into cohorts based on the clinical history they reported. A PCR-confirmed or clinician-diagnosed COVID-19 case had contacted exposed participants within 2 weeks of entry.

Sample: PBMCs or T cells enriched from blood (not recorded which). This sequence was found in a middle-aged woman who had been exposed to COVID-19. The chain recombines TRBV5-4 with TRBJ2-2; 8 nucleotides line up with TRBD2. The CDR3 nucleotides are TGTGCCAGCAGCCTCGGGACTAGAAGCACCGGGGAGCTGTTTTTT. This codes for CASSLGTRSTGELFF.